This entry lists 6 T cell receptor beta chains sequenced from one sample in a study of beta chain features in type 1 diabetes. Findings and limits, study-wide: There was a moderate but significant shortening of TCRB CDR3s in all four CD4+ subsets of Type 1 diabetes patients.

Antigens for these TCRs are unknown. The isolated RNA, all of it, was reverse transcribed, so expressed TCRB transcripts were what got sequenced. Repertoires were generated with immunoSEQ multiplex PCR, while TCRdb's copy carries only in-frame clones and drops some. The data show 500,000 to 650,000 clones, over 10% seen once. Sequenced: naive CD4+ T cells from blood. The receptors originated from a man younger than 45 with type 1 diabetes.

The chain has TRBV7-2 and TRBJ1-2; 8 bases map to TRBD1. The V segment lost 1 base and the J segment 7 bases; nucleotides outside the gene matches: 14. This CDR3 has 17 residues. Germline loops: CDR1 SGHTA, CDR2 FQGNSA. CDR3 loop: CASSLVFGQGGLTGYTF. CDR3 coding DNA: TGTGCCAGCAGCTTAGTGTTCGGACAGGGAGGTCTTACTGGCTACACCTTC.

This clone was observed a handful of times. The genes are TRBV6-6 and TRBJ2-3; D is ambiguous. Germline lookup yields CDR1 MNHNY and CDR2 SVGAGI (reference sequence). This CDR3 has 11 residues. V lost 6 bases to trimming and J lost 2 bases, with 3 bases between them. CDR3 protein: CASSPTDTQYF. The CDR3 DNA reads TGTGCCAGCAGCCCCACAGATACGCAGTATTTT.

The rearrangement joins TRBV5-6 to TRBJ1-4; D ambiguous. V gave up 2 bases and J gave up 8 bases, with 13 bases separating them. The CDR3 length is 14 residues. Germline CDR1 and CDR2: SGHDT and YYEEEE. CDR3 DNA sequence: TGTGCCAGCAGCTTAGGGCAGCCGGACGAAAAACTGTTTTTT. This encodes CASSLGQPDEKLFF.

There are a few counts of this clone. This chain connects TRBV9 to TRBJ2-3, with D unclear. The ends were cut back, 4 bases at V and 6 bases at J, with 9 bases in the middle. CDR1 is SGDLS and CDR2 is YYNGEE in the germline V gene. The CDR3 extends over 12 amino acids. The CDR3, as DNA: TGTGCCAGCAGCCAGGATTTGGATACGCAGTATTTT. Amino acid sequence: CASSQDLDTQYF.

In this sample, this clone turned up once. The chain is built from TRBV13 and TRBJ1-1; 7 nucleotides match TRBD1. Germline CDR1 PRHDT, CDR2 FYEKMQ (reference sequence). The CDR3 is 17 amino acids. Germline trimming cut 5 bases from V and 5 bases from J; bases unmatched to any gene: 17. The CDR3 loop is CASSPLTGMGPGTEAFF. CDR3 DNA: TGTGCCAGCAGCCCACTGACAGGGATGGGGCCAGGGACTGAAGCTTTCTTT. The whole variable domain, filled in from reference TRBV13 and TRBJ1-1, reads AAGVIQSPRHLIKEKRETATLKCYPIPRHDTVYWYQQGPGQDPQFLISFYEKMQSDKGSIPDRFSAQQFSDYHSELNMSSLELGDSALYFCASSPLTGMGPGTEAFFGQGTRLTVV.

In this sample, this clone turned up a few times. The identical CDR3 is also encoded by other nucleotide sequences in the sample. The chain has TRBV2 and TRBJ2-2; no reliable D call. The CDR3 runs to 12 residues. Deletions cut 4 bases from V and 3 bases from J, with 3 bases between. The germline V gene encodes CDR1 SNHLY and CDR2 FYNNEI. The DNA for the CDR3 is TGTGCCAGCAGTGCGGACACCGGGGAGCTGTTTTTT. It translates to CASSADTGELFF.